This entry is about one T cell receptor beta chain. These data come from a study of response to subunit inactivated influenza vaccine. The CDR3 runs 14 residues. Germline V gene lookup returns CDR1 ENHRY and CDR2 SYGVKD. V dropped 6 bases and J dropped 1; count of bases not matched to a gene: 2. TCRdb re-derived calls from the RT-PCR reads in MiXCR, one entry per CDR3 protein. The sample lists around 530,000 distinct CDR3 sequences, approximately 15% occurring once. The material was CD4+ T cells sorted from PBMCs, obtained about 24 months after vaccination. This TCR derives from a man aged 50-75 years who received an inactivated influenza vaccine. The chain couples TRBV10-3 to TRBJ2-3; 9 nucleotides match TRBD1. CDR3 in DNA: TGTGCCATCAGCCGGACAGGGGGCACAGATACGCAGTATTTT. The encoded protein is CAISRTGGTDTQYF.